This TCR beta chain was captured in a study of blood T cell repertoires in COVID-19. The overall study: Spain, Italy and the United States supplied samples that represented acute and convalescent COVID-19. PBMCs, B-cell-depleted T cells, or T cells were the source of the cDNA or gDNA that made up the material.

Germline CDR1 is LGHDT and CDR2 is YNNKEL (reference sequence). Germline trimming cut 6 bases from V and 1 base from J; bases unmatched to any gene: 5. The CDR3 has 14 amino acids. In the study's own analysis: Quantification of nucleated cells was approximated via reference gene primer amplification. Assay: immunoSEQ multiplex PCR; the TCRdb copy retains only in-frame clones and omits some. V, J and clone size are those of that table, while D and trimming were read from the DNA. The sample gives 55,000 to 85,000 clones, 87% of which show up once; approximately 10% is in the top ten. The chain is built from TRBV3-1 (or the pseudogene TRBV3-2) and TRBJ2-7; 8 bases map to TRBD2. Specimen: peripheral blood. The sequence derives from a woman under 30 with acute or convalescent COVID-19. CDR3 sequence reads: CASSPGLGSYEQYF. In nucleotides, the CDR3 is TGTGCCAGCAGTCCGGGACTAGGTTCCTACGAGCAGTACTTC.